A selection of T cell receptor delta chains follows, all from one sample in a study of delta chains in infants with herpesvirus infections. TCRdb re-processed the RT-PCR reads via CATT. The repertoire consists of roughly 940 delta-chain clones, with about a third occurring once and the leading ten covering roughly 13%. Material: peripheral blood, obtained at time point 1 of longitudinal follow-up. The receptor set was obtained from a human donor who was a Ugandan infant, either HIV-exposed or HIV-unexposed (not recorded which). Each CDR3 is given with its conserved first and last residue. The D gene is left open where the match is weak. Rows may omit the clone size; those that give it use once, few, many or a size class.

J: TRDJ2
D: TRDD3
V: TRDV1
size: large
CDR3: CALGSPDWGTTLTAQLFF
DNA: TGTGCTCTTGGGAGTCCCGACTGGGGGACCACTTTGACAGCACAACTCTTCTTT

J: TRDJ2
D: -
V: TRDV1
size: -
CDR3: CALSSGLRREGAQLFF
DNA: TGTGCTCTGTCTTCGGGGCTTAGGCGAGAGGGAGCACAACTCTTCTTT

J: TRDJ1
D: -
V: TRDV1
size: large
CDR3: CALGALQDGGFGDKLIF
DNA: TGTGCTCTTGGGGCCTTACAGGATGGGGGCTTTGGCGATAAACTCATCTTT

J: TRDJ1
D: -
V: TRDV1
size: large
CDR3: CALGEERSPRTGRRPYTDKLIF
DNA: TGTGCTCTTGGGGAAGAGCGGTCCCCCCGTACTGGGAGACGGCCCTACACCGATAAACTCATCTTT

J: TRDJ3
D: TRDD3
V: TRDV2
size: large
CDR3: CACDKVLGDTRSWDTRQMFF
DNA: TGTGCCTGTGACAAAGTACTGGGGGATACGCGCTCCTGGGACACCCGACAGATGTTTTTC

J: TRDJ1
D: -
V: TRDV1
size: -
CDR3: CALGELLDSYTDKLIF
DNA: TGTGCTCTTGGGGAGCTACTGGACTCGTACACCGATAAACTCATCTTT

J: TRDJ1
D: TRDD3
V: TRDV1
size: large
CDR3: CALGGLDVWGMNDKLIF
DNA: TGTGCTCTTGGGGGTCTCGACGTCTGGGGGATGAACGATAAACTCATCTTT

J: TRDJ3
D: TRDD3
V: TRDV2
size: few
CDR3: CACDILGDTSSWDTRQMFF
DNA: TGTGCCTGTGACATACTGGGGGATACGAGCTCCTGGGACACCCGACAGATGTTTTTC

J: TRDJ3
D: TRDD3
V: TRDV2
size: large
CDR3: CACDNTGDAWDTRQMFF
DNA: TGTGCCTGTGACAATACTGGGGATGCATGGGACACCCGACAGATGTTTTTC

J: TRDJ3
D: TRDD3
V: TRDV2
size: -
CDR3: CACDILGDSAWDTRQMFF
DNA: TGTGCCTGTGATATACTGGGGGACTCGGCCTGGGACACCCGACAGATGTTTTTC

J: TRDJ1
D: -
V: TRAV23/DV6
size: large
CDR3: CAASYGTGDYTDKLIF
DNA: TGTGCAGCATCCTACGGCACTGGGGATTACACCGATAAACTCATCTTT

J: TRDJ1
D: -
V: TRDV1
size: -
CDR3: CALGPQGRDSPAGADKLIF
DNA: TGTGCTCTTGGGCCACAAGGCCGGGACTCTCCCGCGGGGGCCGATAAACTCATCTTT

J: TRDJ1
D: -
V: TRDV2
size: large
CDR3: CACDISRIQYTDKLIF
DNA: TGTGCCTGTGATATTTCCCGGATTCAGTACACCGATAAACTCATCTTT

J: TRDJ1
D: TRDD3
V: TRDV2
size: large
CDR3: CACDRVGDKSELIF
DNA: TGTGCCTGTGACAGAGTGGGGGATAAGTCGGAACTCATCTTT

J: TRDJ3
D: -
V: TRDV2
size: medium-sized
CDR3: CACDTLGMGAWDTRQMFF
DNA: TGTGCCTGTGACACGCTGGGGATGGGGGCCTGGGACACCCGACAGATGTTTTTC

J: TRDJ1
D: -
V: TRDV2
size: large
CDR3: CACDILGNTDKLIF
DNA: TGTGCCTGTGACATTTTGGGGAACACCGATAAACTCATCTTT

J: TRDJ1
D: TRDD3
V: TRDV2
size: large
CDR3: CACDTGYADKLIF
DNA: TGTGCCTGTGACACGGGATACGCCGATAAACTCATCTTT

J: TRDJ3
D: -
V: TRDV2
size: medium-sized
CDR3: CACDTVGMEKVGSWDTRQMFF
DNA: TGTGCCTGTGACACCGTGGGGATGGAAAAGGTGGGCTCCTGGGACACCCGACAGATGTTTTTC

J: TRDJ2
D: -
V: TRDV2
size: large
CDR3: CACDTLGRMTAQLFF
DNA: TGTGCCTGTGACACCCTGGGGAGGATGACAGCACAACTCTTCTTT

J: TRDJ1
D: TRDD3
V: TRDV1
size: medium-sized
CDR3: CALGGFTFLHIAGGYPPYTDKLIF
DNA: TGTGCTCTTGGGGGGTTCACCTTCCTACATATTGCTGGGGGATACCCGCCTTACACCGATAAACTCATCTTT

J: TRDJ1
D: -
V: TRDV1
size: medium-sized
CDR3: CALGEGLGGGLIF
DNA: TGTGCTCTTGGGGAAGGTTTGGGGGGAGGACTCATCTTT

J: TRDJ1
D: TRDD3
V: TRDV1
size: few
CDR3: CALGEDPTGVVYWGIRDKLIF
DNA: TGTGCTCTTGGGGAAGATCCAACTGGAGTAGTCTACTGGGGGATACGCGATAAACTCATCTTT

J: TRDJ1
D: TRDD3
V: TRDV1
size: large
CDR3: CALGGLFLQLGGRYTDKLIF
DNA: TGTGCTCTTGGGGGACTTTTCCTGCAACTGGGGGGTAGATACACCGATAAACTCATCTTT

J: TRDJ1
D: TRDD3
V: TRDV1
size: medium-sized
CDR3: CALGDCSWGIREDDKLIF
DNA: TGTGCTCTTGGGGATTGCTCCTGGGGGATACGCGAGGACGATAAACTCATCTTT

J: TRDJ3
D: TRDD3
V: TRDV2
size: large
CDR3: CACDTLGDTGWDTRQMFF
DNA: TGTGCCTGTGACACCCTGGGGGATACAGGCTGGGACACCCGACAGATGTTTTTC

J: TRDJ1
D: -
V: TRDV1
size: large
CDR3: CALGFLFYTDKLIF
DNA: TGTGCTCTTGGGTTTCTATTCTACACCGATAAACTCATCTTT

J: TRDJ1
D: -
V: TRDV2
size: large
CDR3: CACDPNDKTDKLIF
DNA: TGTGCCTGTGACCCCAATGATAAAACCGATAAACTCATCTTT

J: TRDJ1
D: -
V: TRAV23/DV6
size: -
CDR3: CATGLSTGYTDKLIF
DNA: TGTGCCACCGGCCTGTCGACTGGCTACACCGATAAACTCATCTTT

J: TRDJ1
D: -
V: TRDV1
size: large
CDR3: CALGEKRMDTDKLIF
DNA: TGTGCTCTTGGGGAAAAGCGGATGGACACCGATAAACTCATCTTT

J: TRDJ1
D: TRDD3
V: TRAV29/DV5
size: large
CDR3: CAASLSGWGYEGADKLIF
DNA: TGTGCAGCAAGCCTCTCTGGCTGGGGATACGAGGGCGCCGATAAACTCATCTTT

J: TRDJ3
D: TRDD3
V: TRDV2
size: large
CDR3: CACDGIRSSWDTRQMFF
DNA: TGTGCCTGTGACGGGATACGGAGCTCCTGGGACACCCGACAGATGTTTTTC

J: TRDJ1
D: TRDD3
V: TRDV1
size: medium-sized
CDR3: CALGVHADFCGDTPPKLIF
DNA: TGTGCTCTTGGGGTCCATGCGGATTTTTGTGGGGATACGCCACCTAAACTCATCTTT

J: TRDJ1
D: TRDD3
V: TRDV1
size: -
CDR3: CALGEPPAFRDWGIPLYTDKLIF
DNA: TGTGCTCTTGGGGAACCCCCTGCCTTCCGTGACTGGGGGATACCCCTTTATACCGATAAACTCATCTTT

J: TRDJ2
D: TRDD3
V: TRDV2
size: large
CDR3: CACDTLGDTRAQLFF
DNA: TGTGCCTGTGACACCCTGGGGGATACGCGAGCACAACTCTTCTTT

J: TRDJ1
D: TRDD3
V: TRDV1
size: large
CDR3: CALGEIELPPFNTGGFTDKLIF
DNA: TGTGCTCTTGGGGAAATCGAGCTCCCTCCTTTCAATACTGGGGGATTCACCGATAAACTCATCTTT

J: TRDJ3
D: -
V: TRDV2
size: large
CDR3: CACDPLADKAGASSWDTRQMFF
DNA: TGTGCCTGTGACCCACTGGCTGATAAGGCGGGGGCTAGCTCCTGGGACACCCGACAGATGTTTTTC

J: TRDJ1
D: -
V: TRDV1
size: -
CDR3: CALGVGGMELIF
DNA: TGTGCTCTTGGGGTGGGAGGGATGGAACTCATCTTT

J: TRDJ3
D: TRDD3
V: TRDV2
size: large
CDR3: CACDKVLGDSSWDTRQMFF
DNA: TGTGCCTGTGACAAAGTACTGGGGGATAGCTCCTGGGACACCCGACAGATGTTTTTC

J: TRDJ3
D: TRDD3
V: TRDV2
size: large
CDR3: CACDTVGDTSWDTRQMFF
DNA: TGTGCCTGTGACACCGTGGGGGATACCTCCTGGGACACCCGACAGATGTTTTTC

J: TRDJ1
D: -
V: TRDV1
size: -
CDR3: CALGEVTAPYGSPVTDKLIF
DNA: TGTGCTCTTGGGGAAGTTACTGCTCCCTACGGAAGCCCTGTCACCGATAAACTCATCTTT

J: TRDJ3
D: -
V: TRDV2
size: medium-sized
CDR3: CACDSGVRSRAWDTRQMFF
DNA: TGTGCCTGTGACTCCGGGGTGAGGAGCCGCGCCTGGGACACCCGACAGATGTTTTTC

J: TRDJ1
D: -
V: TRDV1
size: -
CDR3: CALGELYPDGAWGCTDKLIF
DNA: TGTGCTCTTGGGGAACTTTACCCCGACGGAGCCTGGGGTTGCACCGATAAACTCATCTTT

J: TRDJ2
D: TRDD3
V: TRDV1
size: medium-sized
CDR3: CALGGPWGPPLTAQLFF
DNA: TGTGCTCTTGGGGGCCCCTGGGGGCCCCCTTTGACAGCACAACTCTTCTTT

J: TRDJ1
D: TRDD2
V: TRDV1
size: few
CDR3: CALGELRPSYWGTTDKLIF
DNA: TGTGCTCTTGGGGAACTCCGACCTTCCTACTGGGGAACCACCGATAAACTCATCTTT

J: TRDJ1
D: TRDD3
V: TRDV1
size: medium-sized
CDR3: CALGEPFLSYWGTLYTDKLIF
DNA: TGTGCTCTTGGGGAACCCTTCCTGAGTTACTGGGGGACCCTTTACACCGATAAACTCATCTTT

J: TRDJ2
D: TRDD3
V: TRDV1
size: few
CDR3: CALGGPASYGERWGIRLGVTAQLFF
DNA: TGTGCTCTTGGGGGGCCCGCTTCCTACGGTGAGCGCTGGGGGATACGCTTAGGGGTCACAGCACAACTCTTCTTT

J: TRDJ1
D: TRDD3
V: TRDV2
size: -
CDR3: CACDPLGDRDKLIF
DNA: TGTGCCTGTGACCCTCTGGGGGATCGCGATAAACTCATCTTT

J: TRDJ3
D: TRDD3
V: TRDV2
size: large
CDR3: CACDTGWGIASSWDTRQMFF
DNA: TGTGCCTGTGACACCGGCTGGGGGATAGCCAGCTCCTGGGACACCCGACAGATGTTTTTC